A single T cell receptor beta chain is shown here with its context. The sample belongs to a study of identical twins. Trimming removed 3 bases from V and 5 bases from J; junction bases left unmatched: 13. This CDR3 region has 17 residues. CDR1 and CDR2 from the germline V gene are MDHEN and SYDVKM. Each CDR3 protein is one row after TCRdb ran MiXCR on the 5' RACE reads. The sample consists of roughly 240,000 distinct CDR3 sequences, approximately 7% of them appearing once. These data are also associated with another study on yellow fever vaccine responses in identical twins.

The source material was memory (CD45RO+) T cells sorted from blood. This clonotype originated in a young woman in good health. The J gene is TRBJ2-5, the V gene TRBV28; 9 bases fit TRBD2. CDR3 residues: CASSFLGGRAGMETQYF. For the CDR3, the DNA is TGTGCCAGCAGTTTTCTTGGCGGGAGGGCCGGTATGGAGACCCAGTACTTC.